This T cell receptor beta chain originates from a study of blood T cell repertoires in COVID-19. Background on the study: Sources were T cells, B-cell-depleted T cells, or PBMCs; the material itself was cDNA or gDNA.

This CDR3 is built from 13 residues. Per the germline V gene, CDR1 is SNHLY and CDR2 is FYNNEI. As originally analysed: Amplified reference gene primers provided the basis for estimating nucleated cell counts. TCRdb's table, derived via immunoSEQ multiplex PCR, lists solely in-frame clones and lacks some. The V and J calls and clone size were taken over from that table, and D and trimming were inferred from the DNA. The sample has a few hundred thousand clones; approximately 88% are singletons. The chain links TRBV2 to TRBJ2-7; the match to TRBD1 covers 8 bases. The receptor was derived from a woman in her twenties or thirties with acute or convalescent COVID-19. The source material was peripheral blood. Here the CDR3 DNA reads TGTGGATTCCGGGACAGGAGCTCCTACGAGCAGTACTTC. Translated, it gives CGFRDRSSYEQYF.